A selection of T cell receptor beta chains follows, all from one sample in a study of T cell changes during pregnancy in multiple sclerosis. Assay used: immunoSEQ multiplex PCR; TCRdb lists only in-frame clones, some missing. The sample lists approximately 70,000 clones, approximately 90% seen once, with approximately 1.6% in the top ten. Sequences were derived from peripheral blood, sampled in the first trimester of pregnancy. The source of these receptors is a female donor in good health, enrolled as a control in a pregnancy study. Each CDR3 is given with its conserved first and last residue. The order of the fields is clone size, CDR3 length, J gene, V gene, D gene, CDR3 DNA, CDR3 protein. The D gene is left open where the match is weak. Clone size, where shown, is once, few, many, or a class for clones that have expanded.

size: NA; length: 16; J: TRBJ2-5; V: TRBV5-1; D: TRBD1; DNA: TGCGCCAGCAGCTTGGCGGGACAGGGTGGTGGAGAGACCCAGTACTTC; CDR3: CASSLAGQGGGETQYF
size: NA; length: 15; J: TRBJ2-7; V: TRBV19; D: TRBD1; DNA: TGTGCCAGTAGTCCCGGGACAGGGGGGATCTACGAGCAGTACTTC; CDR3: CASSPGTGGIYEQYF
size: once; length: 13; J: TRBJ2-4; V: TRBV5-1; D: TRBD1; DNA: TGCGCCAGCAGCCCGGGACAGGGGAACATTCAGTACTTC; CDR3: CASSPGQGNIQYF
size: once; length: 12; J: TRBJ2-1; V: TRBV29-1; D: NA; DNA: TGCAGCGTTGATGGGACAAGCAATGAGCAGTTCTTC; CDR3: CSVDGTSNEQFF
size: NA; length: 17; J: TRBJ2-7; V: TRBV28; D: NA; DNA: TGTGCCAGCAGTTTCGTAGGAGGGCAGCCAAACTCCTACGAGCAGTACTTC; CDR3: CASSFVGGQPNSYEQYF
size: NA; length: 13; J: TRBJ1-5; V: TRBV18; D: NA; DNA: TGTGCCAGCTCAGACGGGGGGGGCCAGCCCCAGCATTTT; CDR3: CASSDGGGQPQHF
size: NA; length: 14; J: TRBJ2-5; V: TRBV7-2; D: NA; DNA: TGTGCCAGCAGCTTAGCACGAGGGTTAGAGACCCAGTACTTC; CDR3: CASSLARGLETQYF
size: NA; length: 13; J: TRBJ2-7; V: TRBV28; D: NA; DNA: TGTGCCAGTCATCCCGGCGGCCCCTACGAGCAGTACTTC; CDR3: CASHPGGPYEQYF
size: NA; length: 15; J: TRBJ2-3; V: TRBV2; D: TRBD1; DNA: TGTGCCAGCAGGGGGTGGACAGGCAAGACAGATACGCAGTATTTT; CDR3: CASRGWTGKTDTQYF
size: NA; length: 14; J: TRBJ2-7; V: TRBV5-6; D: TRBD2; DNA: TGTGCCAGCAGCTTGTCCCGGACTAGCGGGGCGCAGTACTTC; CDR3: CASSLSRTSGAQYF
size: NA; length: 13; J: TRBJ2-7; V: TRBV2; D: TRBD1; DNA: TGTGCCAGCATGACAGGGTCCCCCTACGAGCAGTACTTC; CDR3: CASMTGSPYEQYF
size: once; length: 15; J: TRBJ2-5; V: TRBV18; D: TRBD1; DNA: TGTGCCAGCTCAGCCCCGGGACAGGGGGTAGAGACCCAGTACTTC; CDR3: CASSAPGQGVETQYF
size: NA; length: 14; J: TRBJ2-1; V: TRBV27; D: TRBD2; DNA: TGTGCCAGCAAGCTGGGACTAGCGGGGAATGAGCAGTTCTTC; CDR3: CASKLGLAGNEQFF
size: NA; length: 14; J: TRBJ2-3; V: TRBV5-4; D: TRBD2; DNA: TGTGCCAGCAGTAGCAGGGAGGGAGCAGATACGCAGTATTTT; CDR3: CASSSREGADTQYF
size: NA; length: 14; J: TRBJ2-2; V: TRBV28; D: NA; DNA: TGTGCCAGCAGTTCCTCCCCTGACACCGGGGAGCTGTTTTTT; CDR3: CASSSSPDTGELFF
size: NA; length: 14; J: TRBJ2-1; V: TRBV11-2; D: TRBD2; DNA: TGTGCCAGCAGCTTTAGCGGGACGTACAATGAGCAGTTCTTC; CDR3: CASSFSGTYNEQFF
size: NA; length: 13; J: TRBJ2-7; V: TRBV29-1; D: NA; DNA: TGCAGCGCCTCACCTGGGGGCGACTACGAGCAGTACTTC; CDR3: CSASPGGDYEQYF
size: NA; length: 14; J: TRBJ2-4; V: TRBV6-5; D: NA; DNA: TGTGCCAGCAGTCTTAGCGGATACAAAAACATTCAGTACTTC; CDR3: CASSLSGYKNIQYF
size: NA; length: 14; J: TRBJ2-1; V: TRBV28; D: NA; DNA: TGTGCCAGCAGTTTGCCCCGAGGGTTTTATGAGCAGTTCTTC; CDR3: CASSLPRGFYEQFF